The T cell receptor beta chain under discussion was sequenced for a study of blood T cells in healthy people across ages. Points from the study as a whole: More naive CD4+ cells and higher diversity were found in long-lived than in aged donors.

About this clonotype itself: Its target is not known.

CDR1 SEHNR and CDR2 FQNEAQ come from the germline V gene (reference sequence). V lost 0 bases to trimming and J lost 5 bases, with 6 bases between them. This CDR3 has 13 residues. For the second PCR, which ran for roughly 7 to 11 cycles, a sample-barcoded 5' primer and a J-beta primer mix were used. Each cDNA was tagged by a template-switch adaptor containing 12 random nucleotides. TCRdb reprocessed the 5' RACE reads with MiXCR, giving one entry per CDR3 protein. The sample carries 800,000 to 1,300,000 distinct CDR3 sequences, approximately 25% recorded once. These data were also reused for a study on T cells of mothers and their children.

The sequenced material came from blood. This chain joins TRBV7-9 and TRBJ2-3, with D unresolved. The receptor's source is a girl aged 2-10 years in good health. Here the CDR3 reads CASSLAERDTQYF. CDR3 sequence (DNA): TGTGCCAGCAGCTTAGCTGAGAGAGATACGCAGTATTTT.